The T cell receptor beta chain described here comes from a study of cytomegalovirus exposure and HLA in healthy donors. V shed 1 base and J 4 bases; nucleotides not matched to a gene: 3. CDR1 is LGHNA and CDR2 is YSLEER in the germline V gene. This CDR3 has 15 residues. Participants comprised healthy donors of bone marrow. Whole-study findings and limits: Reports indicate that TCR beta sequences accurately predicted the HLA-A and HLA-B alleles of most subjects. CMV antigen specificity was confirmed in vitro for a few CMV-associated chains.

This clone was recorded a few times. Its specificity is unknown. A multiplex PCR was run with 60 Vbeta primers and 13 Jbeta primers. The protocol was immunoSEQ multiplex PCR, while the TCRdb copy is restricted to in-frame clones and leaves out a portion. The data show around 130,000 clones, roughly 8.3% seen once. V is TRBV4-3 and J is TRBJ2-3, with TRBD2 identical over 9 bases. The TCR was taken from a man aged 35 to 55 in good health and CMV-seronegative. Sequenced sample: PBMCs. CDR3 loop: CASSQGVAGADTQYF. CDR3 coding DNA: TGCGCCAGCAGCCAAGGGGTAGCGGGGGCAGATACGCAGTATTTT.